The 24 T cell receptor beta chains presented below share a single source sample, sequenced in a study of blood T cell repertoires in COVID-19. The repertoire was sequenced with immunoSEQ multiplex PCR; TCRdb's copy has only in-frame clones and lacks some. The sample shows under 75,000 clones, 75% to 90% of them seen only once. Sequencing was carried out using peripheral blood. The receptors come from a man younger than 45 with acute or convalescent COVID-19.

This chain links TRBV11-2 with TRBJ1-1, with D maybe TRBD1 (6 bases). CDR1 and CDR2 (germline): SGHAT, FQNNGV. This CDR3 contains 14 residues. The V end lost 1 base, the J end lost 6 bases, and 12 bases lay between the germline ends. The CDR3 is CASSLGNRDPEAFF. The CDR3 region has the DNA TGTGCCAGCAGCTTAGGTAACAGGGACCCTGAAGCTTTCTTT.

This rearrangement joins TRBV24-1 to TRBJ2-4, with D possibly being TRBD2 (6 bases). The CDR3 sequence is 15 residues long. Trimming pared 3 bases from V and 1 base from J, leaving 9 bases between. Germline loops: CDR1 KGHDR, CDR2 SFDVKD. In DNA, the CDR3 is TGTGCCACCAGTGATGGCGGGGACGCCAAAAACATTCAGTACTTC. It specifies CATSDGGDAKNIQYF.

The V gene is TRBV7-2, the J gene TRBJ2-1; TRBD2 aligns across 12 bases. This CDR3 has 17 amino acids. Germline CDR1 is SGHTA and CDR2 is FQGNSA. The V gene end was trimmed by 4 bases and the J gene end by 8 bases; junction bases not matched to a gene: 12. CDR3 region: CASSSIRLAGARDEQFF. CDR3 nucleotides: TGTGCCAGCAGCTCAATTCGACTAGCGGGGGCCCGCGATGAGCAGTTCTTC.

The chain recombines TRBV4-1 with TRBJ2-3, with D possibly TRBD2 on 5 matching bases. Germline V lookup: CDR1 MGHRA, CDR2 YSYEKL. Trimming took 4 bases from V and 1 from J, leaving 12 bases between them. This CDR3 region has 15 residues. CDR3 DNA sequence: TGCGCCAGCAGCCCGTGGAGCGGAGGCACAGATACGCAGTATTTT. Translation: CASSPWSGGTDTQYF.

This chain joins TRBV3-1 (or the pseudogene TRBV3-2) and TRBJ1-6, with D possibly TRBD1 on 5 matching bases. This CDR3 comprises 14 residues. The germline V and J ends were trimmed by 4 bases and 8 bases, with 12 bases remaining between them. Per germline, CDR1 LGHDT and CDR2 YNNKEL (reference sequence). CDR3 sequence reads: CASSLPFRDSPLHF. In nucleotides, the CDR3 is TGTGCCAGCAGCCTACCCTTCAGGGATTCACCCCTCCACTTT.

A few counts support this clone. The rearrangement joins TRBV7-8 to TRBJ2-1, with 10 bases lining up with TRBD2. The germline gives CDR1 SGHVS, CDR2 FQNEAQ. V trimming: 4 bases; J trimming: 9 bases; junction bases outside the gene matches: 12. The CDR3 extends over 16 amino acids. The CDR3 sequence is CASSSRRLAGAGEQFF. The CDR3 DNA reads TGTGCCAGCAGCTCGAGGAGGCTAGCGGGAGCGGGTGAGCAGTTCTTC.

This clone was picked up a small number of times. The V and J genes are TRBV27 and TRBJ2-3; TRBD2 agrees at 16 bases. The CDR3 length is 21 residues. CDR1 is MNHEY, CDR2 SMNVEV, per germline (reference sequence). V gave up 8 bases and J gave up 4 bases; unmatched junction bases: 21. The CDR3 region has the DNA TGTGCCAGCGCAGGACCCCGAGGGACTAGCGGGAGGGACCCTTTACCAGATACGCAGTATTTT. It specifies CASAGPRGTSGRDPLPDTQYF.

The CDR3: CASSFRGEGVHGYTF. CDR3 DNA sequence: TGCGCCAGCAGCTTCCGAGGTGAGGGAGTCCATGGCTACACCTTC. This chain joins TRBV5-1 and TRBJ1-2; no clear D gene. V lost 2 bases and J lost 6, with 17 bases in between. The CDR3 has 15 amino acids. Germline V CDR1 and CDR2: SGHRS, YFSETQ.

The chain has TRBV25-1 and TRBJ1-1; D is unclear. V was pared by 4 bases and J by 1 base, with 16 bases between. CDR1 is MGHDK, CDR2 SYGVNS, per germline. The CDR3 contains 16 residues. CDR3 coding DNA: TGTGCCAGCAGTGGGAGAAAAACGACCGGGAACACTGAAGCTTTCTTT. It specifies CASSGRKTTGNTEAFF.

V gene TRBV5-1 combines with J gene TRBJ1-6; 9 nucleotides line up with TRBD1. The germline V gene has CDR1 SGHRS and CDR2 YFSETQ. V lost 0 bases to trimming and J lost 8 bases; unmatched junction nucleotides: 0. The CDR3 extends over 14 amino acids. CDR3 loop: CASSLGTGDSPLHF. The CDR3 DNA sequence: TGCGCCAGCAGCTTGGGGACAGGGGATTCACCCCTCCACTTT. Full variable domain (remainder filled in from reference TRBV5-1 and TRBJ1-6): KAGVTQTPRYLIKTRGQQVTLSCSPISGHRSVSWYQQTPGQGLQFLFEYFSETQRNKGNFPGRFSGRQFSNSRSEMNVSTLELGDSALYLCASSLGTGDSPLHFGNGTRLTVT.

This rearrangement joins TRBV25-1 to TRBJ1-1, with D possibly TRBD1 on 5 matching bases. Trimming left V 0 bases short and J 1 base short, with 9 bases between. The CDR3 sequence is 15 residues long. Germline V gene lookup returns CDR1 MGHDK and CDR2 SYGVNS. CDR3 amino acids: CASSEYGQGNTEAFF. CDR3 sequence (DNA): TGTGCCAGCAGTGAATATGGGCAGGGGAACACTGAAGCTTTCTTT.

The V call is TRBV7-2, the J call TRBJ2-7; D perhaps matches TRBD2 (5 bases). V lost 2 bases and J lost 2, with 13 bases in between. The CDR3 is made up of 15 amino acids. The V gene's germline CDR1 is SGHTA and CDR2 FQGNSA. The CDR3 DNA sequence: TGTGCCAGCAGCTTATACCCCAGCGGTACCTACGAGCAGTACTTC. Protein product: CASSLYPSGTYEQYF.

The chain employs TRBV2 and TRBJ1-1; D remains unclear. Germline assignment: CDR1 SNHLY and CDR2 FYNNEI. This CDR3 has 12 residues. V lost 2 bases and J lost 6, with 7 bases in between. CDR3 amino acids: CASSEWRAEAFF. CDR3 in DNA: TGTGCCAGCAGTGAATGGAGGGCTGAAGCTTTCTTT.

V and J are TRBV3-1 (or the pseudogene TRBV3-2) and TRBJ1-2; D gene ambiguous. With 1 base removed from V and 5 bases from J, the gap between germline ends came to 14 bases. CDR1 LGHDT and CDR2 YNNKEL come from the germline V gene (reference sequence). There are 15 residues in the CDR3. CDR3 amino acids: CASSQVLTDPYGYTF. CDR3 nucleotides: TGTGCCAGCAGCCAAGTTTTAACAGATCCGTATGGCTACACCTTC.

This rearrangement joins TRBV24-1 to TRBJ1-2; 11 bases are shared with TRBD1. Germline CDR1 is KGHDR and CDR2 is SFDVKD. The trim removed 9 bases at V and 6 bases at J, leaving 2 bases unmatched. This CDR3 spans 12 amino acids. Here the CDR3 reads CATWDRGDGYTF. CDR3 sequence (DNA): TGTGCCACCTGGGACAGGGGGGATGGCTACACCTTC.

The chain has TRBV6-5 and TRBJ2-1; 8 bases are a match to TRBD2. Germline trimming cut 0 bases from V and 4 bases from J; bases unmatched to any gene: 2. The CDR3 runs 15 residues. In germline, CDR1 is MNHEY, CDR2 SVGAGI. The DNA for the CDR3 is TGTGCCAGCAGTTACTCTAGCGGGAATTACAATGAGCAGTTCTTC. As protein: CASSYSSGNYNEQFF.

The chain is built from TRBV6-5 and TRBJ2-7; TRBD2 agrees at 8 bases. V trimming: 6 bases; J trimming: 0 bases; junction bases outside the gene matches: 4. CDR1 MNHEY and CDR2 SVGAGI come from the germline V gene. The CDR3 runs to 14 residues. The CDR3 DNA is TGTGCCAGCAGCTTAAGCGGGAGCTCCTACGAGCAGTACTTC. Amino acids: CASSLSGSSYEQYF.

This clone was recorded once. The chain has TRBV2 and TRBJ1-6; a possible D gene is TRBD1 (5 bases). Germline CDR1 and CDR2: SNHLY and FYNNEI. Deletions cut 2 bases from V and 8 bases from J, with 13 bases between. The CDR3 has 15 residues. The CDR3 protein is CASSEYQGGDSPLHF. CDR3 sequence (DNA): TGTGCCAGCAGTGAATACCAGGGAGGTGATTCACCCCTCCACTTT.

This clone appeared a single time. The chain has TRBV28 and TRBJ2-1, with D perhaps matching TRBD1 (6 bases). V shed 7 bases and J shed 2 bases, with 12 bases lying between them. Germline values: CDR1 MDHEN, CDR2 SYDVKM. The CDR3 covers 14 residues. DNA of the CDR3: TGTGCCAGCACCCTGACAGGCCCCTACAATGAGCAGTTCTTC. Translation gives CASTLTGPYNEQFF. Variable domain in full (rest from reference TRBV28 and TRBJ2-1): DVKVTQSSRYLVKRTGEKVFLECVQDMDHENMFWYRQDPGLGLRLIYFSYDVKMKEKGDIPEGYSVSREKKERFSLILESASTNQTSMYLCASTLTGPYNEQFFGPGTRLTVL.

V usage is TRBV4-3 and J usage is TRBJ2-1; TRBD2 matches 9 bases. Germline V gene data show CDR1 as LGHNA and CDR2 as YSLEER. V shed 1 base and J 0 bases; nucleotides not matched to a gene: 19. The CDR3 runs 22 residues. As DNA, the CDR3 is TGCGCCAGCAGCCAAGGTATGATGTTAGCGGGAGATTCCGGCTTCTCCTACAATGAGCAGTTCTTC. Its protein product is CASSQGMMLAGDSGFSYNEQFF.

The genes are TRBV27 and TRBJ1-1, with a weak D call TRBD1 (6 bases). Germline CDR1 is MNHEY and CDR2 is SMNVEV (reference sequence). Deletions cut 3 bases from V and 1 base from J, with 9 bases between. The CDR3 length is 14 residues. The CDR3 DNA reads as TGTGCCAGCAGTTTTTTGGGACAGAACACTGAAGCTTTCTTT. Protein sequence: CASSFLGQNTEAFF.

The chain recombines TRBV6-6 with TRBJ2-7; TRBD1 matches 7 bases. CDR3 length: 15 amino acids. Germline CDR1 reads MNHNY; CDR2 reads SVGAGI (reference sequence). In DNA, the CDR3 is TGTGCCAGCAGTACTGATAAGACAGGGCGGTACGGGCAGTACGTC. Translating it yields CASSTDKTGRYGQYV.

The chain joins TRBV27 to TRBJ1-2; maybe TRBD1 (6 bases). There are 16 residues in the CDR3. V was cut by 5 bases and J by 0 bases, with 16 bases left in between. The germline gives CDR1 MNHEY, CDR2 SMNVEV (reference sequence). In nucleotides, the CDR3 is TGTGCCAGCAGTCATTGGGAGGGGGGAGCTAACTATGGCTACACCTTC. Translating gives CASSHWEGGANYGYTF.

In this sample, this clone turned up once. V gene TRBV6-5 combines with J gene TRBJ2-3, with 13 bases aligning to TRBD2. V trimming: 2 bases; J trimming: 6 bases; junction bases outside the gene matches: 5. Germline assignment: CDR1 MNHEY and CDR2 SVGAGI. The CDR3 runs 16 residues. CDR3 loop: CASSYLTSGGKDTQYF. CDR3 bases: TGTGCCAGCAGTTACCTGACTAGCGGGGGGAAGGATACGCAGTATTTT.